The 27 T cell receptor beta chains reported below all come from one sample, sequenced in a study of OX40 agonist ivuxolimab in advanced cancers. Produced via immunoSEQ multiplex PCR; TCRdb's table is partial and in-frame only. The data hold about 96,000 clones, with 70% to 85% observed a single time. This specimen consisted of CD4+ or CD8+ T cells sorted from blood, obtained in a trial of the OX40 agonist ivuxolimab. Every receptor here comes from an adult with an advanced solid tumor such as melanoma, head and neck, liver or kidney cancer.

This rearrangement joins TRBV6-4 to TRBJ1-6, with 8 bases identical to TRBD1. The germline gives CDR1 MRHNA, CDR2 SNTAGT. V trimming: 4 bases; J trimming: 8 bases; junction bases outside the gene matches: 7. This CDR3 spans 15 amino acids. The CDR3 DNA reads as TGTGCCAGCAGTGGACAGGGGATAGTGGATTCACCCCTCCACTTT. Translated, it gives CASSGQGIVDSPLHF.

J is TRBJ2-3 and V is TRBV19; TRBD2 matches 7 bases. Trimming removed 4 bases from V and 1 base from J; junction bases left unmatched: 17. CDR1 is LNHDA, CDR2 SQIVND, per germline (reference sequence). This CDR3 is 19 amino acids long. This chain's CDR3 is CASSRGGKGTAGGTDTQYF. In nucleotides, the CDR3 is TGTGCCAGTAGTAGGGGGGGGAAGGGCACGGCGGGAGGCACAGATACGCAGTATTTT.

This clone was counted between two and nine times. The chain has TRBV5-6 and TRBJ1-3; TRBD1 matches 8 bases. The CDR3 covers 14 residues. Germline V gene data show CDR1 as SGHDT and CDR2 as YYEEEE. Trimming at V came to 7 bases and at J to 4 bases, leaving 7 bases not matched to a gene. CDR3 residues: CASLFQGAGNTIYF. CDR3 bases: TGTGCCAGCCTGTTCCAGGGGGCGGGAAACACCATATATTTT.

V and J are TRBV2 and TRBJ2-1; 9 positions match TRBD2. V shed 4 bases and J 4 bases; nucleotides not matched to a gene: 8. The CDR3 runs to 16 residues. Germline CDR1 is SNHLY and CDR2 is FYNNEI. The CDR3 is CASSVWREGIYNEQFF. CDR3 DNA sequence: TGTGCCAGCAGTGTCTGGCGGGAGGGAATTTACAATGAGCAGTTCTTC.

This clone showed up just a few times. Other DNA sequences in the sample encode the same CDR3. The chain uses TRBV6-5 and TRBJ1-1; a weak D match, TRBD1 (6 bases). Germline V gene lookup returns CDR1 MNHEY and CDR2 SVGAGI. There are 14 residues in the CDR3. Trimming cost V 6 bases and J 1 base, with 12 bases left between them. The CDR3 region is CASRLPGQNTEAFF. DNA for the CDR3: TGTGCCAGCAGGCTACCGGGACAGAACACTGAAGCTTTCTTT.

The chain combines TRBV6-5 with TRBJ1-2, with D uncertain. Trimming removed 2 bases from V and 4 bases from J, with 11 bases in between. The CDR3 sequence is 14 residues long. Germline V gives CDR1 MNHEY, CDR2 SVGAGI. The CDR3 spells CASSYRGGGYGYTF. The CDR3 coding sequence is TGTGCCAGCAGTTACCGGGGTGGTGGCTATGGCTACACCTTC.

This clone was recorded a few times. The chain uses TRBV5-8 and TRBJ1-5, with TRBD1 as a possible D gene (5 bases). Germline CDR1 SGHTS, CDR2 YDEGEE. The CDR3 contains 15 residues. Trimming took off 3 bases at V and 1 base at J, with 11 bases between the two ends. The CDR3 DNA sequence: TGTGCCAGCAGCTCTCACGGGGGGAGCAATCAGCCCCAGCATTTT. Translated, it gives CASSSHGGSNQPQHF.

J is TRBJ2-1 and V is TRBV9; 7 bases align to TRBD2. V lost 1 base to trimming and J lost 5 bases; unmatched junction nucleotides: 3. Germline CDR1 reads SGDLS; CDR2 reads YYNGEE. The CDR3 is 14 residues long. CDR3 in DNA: TGTGCCAGCAGCGTAAGCGGGGCGGACAATGAGCAGTTCTTC. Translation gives CASSVSGADNEQFF.

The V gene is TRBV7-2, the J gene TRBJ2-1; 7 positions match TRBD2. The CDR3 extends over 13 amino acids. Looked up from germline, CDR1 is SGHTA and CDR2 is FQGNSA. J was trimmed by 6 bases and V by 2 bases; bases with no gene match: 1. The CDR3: CASSLLAANEQFF. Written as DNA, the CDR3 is TGTGCCAGCAGCTTACTAGCGGCCAATGAGCAGTTCTTC.

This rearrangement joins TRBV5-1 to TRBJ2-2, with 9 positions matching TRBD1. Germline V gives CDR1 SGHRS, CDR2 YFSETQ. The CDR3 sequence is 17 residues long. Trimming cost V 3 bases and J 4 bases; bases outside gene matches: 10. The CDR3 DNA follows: TGCGCCAGCAGCTCCTTCCCCGACAGGGGGGTCACCGGGGAGCTGTTTTTT. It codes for CASSSFPDRGVTGELFF. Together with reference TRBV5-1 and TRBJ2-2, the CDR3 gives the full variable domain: KAGVTQTPRYLIKTRGQQVTLSCSPISGHRSVSWYQQTPGQGLQFLFEYFSETQRNKGNFPGRFSGRQFSNSRSEMNVSTLELGDSALYLCASSSFPDRGVTGELFFGEGSRLTVL.

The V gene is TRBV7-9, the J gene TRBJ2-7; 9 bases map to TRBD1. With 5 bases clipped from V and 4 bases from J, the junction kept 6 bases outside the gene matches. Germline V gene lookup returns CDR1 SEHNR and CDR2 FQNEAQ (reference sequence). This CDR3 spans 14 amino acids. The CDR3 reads CASSPTGGSYEQYF. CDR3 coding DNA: TGTGCCAGCAGCCCGACAGGGGGATCATACGAGCAGTACTTC.

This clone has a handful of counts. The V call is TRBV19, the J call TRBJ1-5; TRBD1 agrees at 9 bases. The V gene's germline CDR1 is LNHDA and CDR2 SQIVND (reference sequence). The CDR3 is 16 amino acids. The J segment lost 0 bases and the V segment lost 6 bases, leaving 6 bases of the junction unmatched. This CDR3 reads CASSSRTGVSNQPQHF. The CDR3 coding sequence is TGTGCCAGTAGCTCCCGGACAGGGGTTAGCAATCAGCCCCAGCATTTT. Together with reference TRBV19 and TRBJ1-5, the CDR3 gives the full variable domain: DGGITQSPKYLFRKEGQNVTLSCEQNLNHDAMYWYRQDPGQGLRLIYYSQIVNDFQKGDIAEGYSVSREKKESFPLTVTSAQKNPTAFYLCASSSRTGVSNQPQHFGDGTRLSIL.

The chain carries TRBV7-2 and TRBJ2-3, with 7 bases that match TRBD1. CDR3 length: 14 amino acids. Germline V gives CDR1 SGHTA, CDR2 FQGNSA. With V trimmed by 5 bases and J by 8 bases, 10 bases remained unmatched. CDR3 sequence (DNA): TGTGCCAGCAGCACCCCGACAGGGCCTGGTACGCAGTATTTT. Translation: CASSTPTGPGTQYF.

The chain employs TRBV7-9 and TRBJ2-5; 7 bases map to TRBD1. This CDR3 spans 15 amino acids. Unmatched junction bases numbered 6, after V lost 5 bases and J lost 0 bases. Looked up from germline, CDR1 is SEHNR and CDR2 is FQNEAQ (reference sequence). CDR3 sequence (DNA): TGTGCCAGCAGCGCACAGGGGAAGTACCAAGAGACCCAGTACTTC. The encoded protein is CASSAQGKYQETQYF.

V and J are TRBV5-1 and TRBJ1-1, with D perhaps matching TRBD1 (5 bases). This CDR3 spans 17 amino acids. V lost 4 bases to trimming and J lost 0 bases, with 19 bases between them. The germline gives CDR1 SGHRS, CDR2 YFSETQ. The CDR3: CASSPVGLGSVNTEAFF. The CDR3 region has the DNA TGCGCCAGCAGCCCCGTGGGGCTTGGTAGTGTGAACACTGAAGCTTTCTTT.

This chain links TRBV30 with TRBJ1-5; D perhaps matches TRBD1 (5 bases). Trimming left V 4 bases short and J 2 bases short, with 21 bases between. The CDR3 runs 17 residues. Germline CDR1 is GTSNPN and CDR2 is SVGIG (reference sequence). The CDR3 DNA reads TGTGCCTGGATTAGGGTTGCATGGGGCGCCGGCAATCAGCCCCAGCATTTT. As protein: CAWIRVAWGAGNQPQHF.

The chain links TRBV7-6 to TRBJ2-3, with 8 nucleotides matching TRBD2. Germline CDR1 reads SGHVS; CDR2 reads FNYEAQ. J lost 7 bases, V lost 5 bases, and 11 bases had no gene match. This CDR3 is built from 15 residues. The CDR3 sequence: CASSPQAGAVNTQYF. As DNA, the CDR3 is TGTGCCAGCAGCCCCCAAGCGGGAGCGGTAAATACGCAGTATTTT.

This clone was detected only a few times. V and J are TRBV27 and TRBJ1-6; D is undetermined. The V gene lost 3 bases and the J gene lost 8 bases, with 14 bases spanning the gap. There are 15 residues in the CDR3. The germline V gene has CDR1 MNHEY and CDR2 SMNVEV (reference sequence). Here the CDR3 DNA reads TGTGCCAGCAGTTTGGCTCTGTCCACCGATTCACCCCTCCACTTT. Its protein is CASSLALSTDSPLHF.

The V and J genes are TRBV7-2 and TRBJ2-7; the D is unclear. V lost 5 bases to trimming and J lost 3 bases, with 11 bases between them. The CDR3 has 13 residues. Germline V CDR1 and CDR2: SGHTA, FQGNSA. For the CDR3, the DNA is TGTGCCAGCAGCGGGTCTAGAGTCTACGAGCAGTACTTC. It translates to CASSGSRVYEQYF.

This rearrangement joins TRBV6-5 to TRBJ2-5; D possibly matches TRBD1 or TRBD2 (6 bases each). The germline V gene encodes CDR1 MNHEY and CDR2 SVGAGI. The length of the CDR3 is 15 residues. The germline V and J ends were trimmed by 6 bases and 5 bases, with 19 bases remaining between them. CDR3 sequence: CASSSGEGGKETQYF. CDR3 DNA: TGTGCCAGCAGCTCCGGCGAGGGGGGTAAGGAGACCCAGTACTTC.

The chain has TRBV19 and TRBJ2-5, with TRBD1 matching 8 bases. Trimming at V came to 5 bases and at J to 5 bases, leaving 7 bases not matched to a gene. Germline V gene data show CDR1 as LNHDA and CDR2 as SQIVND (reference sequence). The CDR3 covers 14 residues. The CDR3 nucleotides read TGTGCCAGTAGTCTTGGACAGGGCAGCGAGACCCAGTACTTC. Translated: CASSLGQGSETQYF.

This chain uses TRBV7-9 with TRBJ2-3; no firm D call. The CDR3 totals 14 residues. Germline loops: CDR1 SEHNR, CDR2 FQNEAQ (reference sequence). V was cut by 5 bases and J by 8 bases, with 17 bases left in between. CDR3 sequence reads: CASSPPRLGGTQYF. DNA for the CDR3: TGTGCCAGCAGCCCCCCCAGGCTCGGCGGTACGCAGTATTTT.

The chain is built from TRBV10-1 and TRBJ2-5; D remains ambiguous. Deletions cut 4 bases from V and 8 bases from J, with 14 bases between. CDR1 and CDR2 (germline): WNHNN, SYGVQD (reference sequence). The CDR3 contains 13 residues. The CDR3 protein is CASSAAAGNTQYF. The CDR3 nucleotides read TGCGCCAGCAGTGCGGCAGCCGGTAACACCCAGTACTTC.

CDR3 sequence (DNA): TGCGCCAGCAGCTTGGGACAAAGCTCCTACGAGCAGTACTTC. It yields the protein CASSLGQSSYEQYF. This chain links TRBV5-1 with TRBJ2-7; D ambiguous. Trimming shortened V by 0 bases and J by 0 bases, and 7 bases separated the two germline ends. The CDR3 sequence is 14 residues long. The germline gives CDR1 SGHRS, CDR2 YFSETQ.

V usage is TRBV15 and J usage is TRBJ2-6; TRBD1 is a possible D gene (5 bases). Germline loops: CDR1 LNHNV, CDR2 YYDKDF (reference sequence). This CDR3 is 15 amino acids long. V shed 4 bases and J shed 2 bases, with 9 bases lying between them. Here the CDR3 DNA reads TGTGCCACCAGCAAGGGCAGGGCTGGGGCCAACGTCCTGACTTTC. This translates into CATSKGRAGANVLTF.

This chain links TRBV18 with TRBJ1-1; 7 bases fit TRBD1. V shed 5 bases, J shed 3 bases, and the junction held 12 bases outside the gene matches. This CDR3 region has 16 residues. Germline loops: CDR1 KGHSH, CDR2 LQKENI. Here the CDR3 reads CASSRETGLVDTEAFF. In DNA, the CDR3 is TGTGCCAGCTCAAGAGAGACAGGGTTGGTAGACACTGAAGCTTTCTTT.

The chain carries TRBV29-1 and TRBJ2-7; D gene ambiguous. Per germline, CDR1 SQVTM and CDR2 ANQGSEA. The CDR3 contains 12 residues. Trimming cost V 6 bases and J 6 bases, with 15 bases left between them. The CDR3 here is CSVGIEGGEQYF. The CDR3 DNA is TGCAGCGTCGGAATAGAAGGTGGCGAGCAGTACTTC.